These 25 T cell receptor beta chains were all obtained from the same sample, sequenced in a study of cytomegalovirus exposure and HLA in healthy donors. The study ran its PCR with 60 Vbeta and 13 Jbeta primers. This table comes from immunoSEQ multiplex PCR, and its TCRdb copy is limited to in-frame clones, with some not included. Of approximately 140,000 clones in the sample, 60% to 80% were seen once. Specimen: PBMCs. The receptors were sampled from a woman in her 40s in good health and CMV-seropositive.

The rearrangement links TRBV7-9 to TRBJ1-1, with unresolved D. CDR1 is SEHNR and CDR2 is FQNEAQ in the germline V gene (reference sequence). The V gene lost 8 bases and the J gene lost 7 bases, with 17 bases spanning the gap. There are 13 residues in the CDR3. CDR3 region: CASHHPDSNEAFF. In DNA, the CDR3 is TGTGCCAGCCACCACCCCGATAGCAATGAAGCTTTCTTT.

The chain has TRBV5-1 and TRBJ1-5, with a tentative D call TRBD1 (5 bases). The CDR3 extends over 19 amino acids. Germline loops: CDR1 SGHRS, CDR2 YFSETQ. The V and J ends lost 0 bases and 0 bases respectively, with 19 bases between them. The CDR3 loop reads CASSLARQRRPYSNQPQHF. DNA of the CDR3: TGCGCCAGCAGCTTGGCCAGACAGCGCCGGCCTTATAGCAATCAGCCCCAGCATTTT.

This clone was found a few times. The genes are TRBV9 and TRBJ1-2; weak D call: TRBD1 (5 bases). The V and J ends lost 4 bases and 3 bases respectively, with 16 bases between them. The CDR3 spans 15 residues. CDR1 SGDLS and CDR2 YYNGEE come from the germline V gene. CDR3 nucleotides: TGTGCCAGCAGCCCTGCCTGGGGGGAGGACTATGGCTACACCTTC. This codes for CASSPAWGEDYGYTF.

A few counts support this clone. V and J are TRBV21-1 and TRBJ2-3; the table's D call TRBD2 went unverified against the DNA. TRBV21-1 is a pseudogene locus. The CDR3 totals 23 residues. CDR3 amino acids: CASSKDLVRGGAYRVRVSDTQYF. CDR3 sequence (DNA): TGTGCCAGCAGCAAAGACTTAGTAAGGGGCGGGGCCTATAGGGTCCGGGTGTCAGATACGCAGTATTTT.

The chain couples TRBV7-3 to TRBJ2-2; D possibly corresponds to TRBD2 (6 bases). V dropped 5 bases and J dropped 6 bases, with 16 bases sitting between them. This CDR3 has 15 residues. In germline, CDR1 is SGHTA, CDR2 FQGTGA. CDR3 amino acids: CASSISSVGPGELFF. Written as DNA, the CDR3 is TGTGCCAGCAGCATTTCTAGCGTAGGGCCCGGGGAGCTGTTTTTT.

Only a few counts were recorded for this clone. The genes are TRBV2 and TRBJ1-3; the D gene is possibly TRBD1 (5 bases). CDR1 is SNHLY, CDR2 FYNNEI, per germline. V was clipped by 7 bases and J by 4 bases, with 11 bases between them. The CDR3 runs 13 residues. CDR3 in DNA: TGTGCCAGCAACCAGGGCAGAGGAAACACCATATATTTT. This sequence encodes CASNQGRGNTIYF. Combining the CDR3 with reference TRBV2 and TRBJ1-3 gives the whole variable domain EPEVTQTPSHQVTQMGQEVILRCVPISNHLYFYWYRQILGQKVEFLVSFYNNEISEKSEIFDDQFSVERPDGSNFTLKIRSTKLEDSAMYFCASNQGRGNTIYFGEGSWLTVV.

This clone was detected a few times. The rearrangement uses TRBV29-1 and TRBJ1-2; D gene ambiguous. The CDR3 totals 15 residues. The germline CDR1 and CDR2 sequences are SQVTM and ANQGSEA. V was trimmed by 7 bases and J by 2 bases, leaving 20 bases between them. The CDR3 here is CSAEPLRRGNYGYTF. The CDR3 DNA reads as TGCAGCGCGGAACCTCTTCGGCGGGGAAACTATGGCTACACCTTC.

This chain joins TRBV18 and TRBJ1-1; tentative D call: TRBD1 (6 bases). The germline V gene encodes CDR1 KGHSH and CDR2 LQKENI. The CDR3 extends over 15 amino acids. Trimming left V 3 bases short and J 4 bases short, with 15 bases between. The CDR3 coding sequence is TGTGCCAGCTCACCCCTCCAGGGGATGGGCACTGAAGCTTTCTTT. It specifies CASSPLQGMGTEAFF.

Here the CDR3 reads CASSPGLARTDTQYF. CDR3 in DNA: TGTGCCAGTAGTCCTGGACTAGCGAGGACAGATACGCAGTATTTT. The chain joins TRBV19 to TRBJ2-3, with TRBD2 matching over 9 bases. CDR1 and CDR2 (germline): LNHDA, SQIVND (reference sequence). There are 15 residues in the CDR3. Trimming took 5 bases from V and 3 from J; bases not matched to a gene: 6.

V and J are TRBV19 and TRBJ2-2, with 7 bases fitting TRBD1. V shed 7 bases, J shed 8 bases, and the junction held 7 bases outside the gene matches. The germline gives CDR1 LNHDA, CDR2 SQIVND (reference sequence). The CDR3 is 13 residues long. DNA for the CDR3: TGTGCCAGTAAAGTGACAGGGTGGGGGGAGCTGTTTTTT. It encodes CASKVTGWGELFF.

The rearrangement joins TRBV18 to TRBJ2-1; 10 bases match TRBD1. V dropped 5 bases and J dropped 1; count of bases not matched to a gene: 2. CDR1 is KGHSH, CDR2 LQKENI, per germline. The CDR3 extends over 15 amino acids. In nucleotides, the CDR3 is TGTGCCAGCTCAAGGGACAGGGGATCCTACAATGAGCAGTTCTTC. Translation gives CASSRDRGSYNEQFF.

This chain connects TRBV6-6 to TRBJ1-2; a possible D gene is TRBD1 (5 bases). Looked up from germline, CDR1 is MNHNY and CDR2 is SVGAGI (reference sequence). The CDR3 contains 11 residues. The V gene lost 6 bases and the J gene lost 8 bases, with 10 bases spanning the gap. The CDR3 DNA sequence: TGTGCCAGCAGACGGACACTCGGCTACACCTTC. Translated, it gives CASRRTLGYTF.

This chain links TRBV30 with TRBJ2-3; unclear D gene. Trimming left V 0 bases short and J 6 bases short, with 13 bases between. The CDR3 sequence is 14 residues long. Germline CDR1 reads GTSNPN; CDR2 reads SVGIG (reference sequence). CDR3 DNA: TGTGCCTGGAGTGTACTACGGCGTCGGGATACGCAGTATTTT. Its protein product is CAWSVLRRRDTQYF. The variable domain in full, completed from reference TRBV30 and TRBJ2-3, reads SQTIHQWPATLVQPVGSPLSLECTVEGTSNPNLYWYRQAAGRGLQLLFYSVGIGQISSEVPQNLSASRPQDRQFILSSKKLLLSDSGFYLCAWSVLRRRDTQYFGPGTRLTVL.

This chain connects TRBV4-2 to TRBJ2-2, with D possibly being TRBD2 (6 bases). CDR3 length: 16 amino acids. The V end lost 4 bases, the J end lost 0 bases, and 12 bases lay between the germline ends. The germline V gene has CDR1 LGHNA and CDR2 YNFKEQ. Written as DNA, the CDR3 is TGTGCCAGCAGCCTCTTTGCGGGGTCGAACACCGGGGAGCTGTTTTTT. This gives the protein CASSLFAGSNTGELFF.

The V call is TRBV5-1, the J call TRBJ1-6; D not resolved. Germline V gene lookup returns CDR1 SGHRS and CDR2 YFSETQ. The CDR3 contains 19 residues. Trimming left V 0 bases short and J 0 bases short, with 16 bases between. CDR3 sequence reads: CASSLVFSGSSSYNSPLHF. The CDR3 coding sequence is TGCGCCAGCAGCTTGGTTTTCTCGGGGTCGAGCTCCTATAATTCACCCCTCCACTTT.

The V call is TRBV27, the J call TRBJ1-2; TRBD1 might be the D (5 bases). Trimming took off 3 bases at V and 8 bases at J, with 16 bases between the two ends. CDR3 length equals 14 residues. Germline CDR1 is MNHEY and CDR2 is SMNVEV (reference sequence). The CDR3 loop is CASSFLIGGEGYTF. CDR3 coding DNA: TGTGCCAGCAGTTTCTTGATCGGGGGGGAAGGCTACACCTTC.

The chain employs TRBV28 and TRBJ1-1; D gene ambiguous. Per germline, CDR1 MDHEN and CDR2 SYDVKM. V was pared by 8 bases and J by 3 bases, with 4 bases between. The CDR3 has 10 amino acids. CDR3 coding DNA: TGTGCCAGCCGGGACACTGAAGCTTTCTTT. It codes for CASRDTEAFF. Filled out from reference TRBV28 and TRBJ1-1, the complete variable domain reads DVKVTQSSRYLVKRTGEKVFLECVQDMDHENMFWYRQDPGLGLRLIYFSYDVKMKEKGDIPEGYSVSREKKERFSLILESASTNQTSMYLCASRDTEAFFGQGTRLTVV.

CDR3 protein: CASSFFGRGETQYF. CDR3 DNA: TGTGCCAGCAGCTTCTTCGGCCGAGGGGAGACCCAGTACTTC. The genes are TRBV9 and TRBJ2-5, with D perhaps TRBD2 (5 bases). Between the trimmed V and J ends, which lost 4 bases and 5 bases, there was a span of 15 bases. Germline V gives CDR1 SGDLS, CDR2 YYNGEE. This CDR3 region has 14 residues.

The chain joins TRBV7-9 to TRBJ1-4; D might be TRBD1 (6 bases). Germline CDR1 is SEHNR and CDR2 is FQNEAQ (reference sequence). The CDR3 length is 13 residues. Between the trimmed V and J ends, which lost 0 bases and 16 bases, there was a span of 15 bases. The DNA of the CDR3 is TGTGCCAGCAGCTTAGCCGGGGGGCAGGTACCGTTTTTT. This translates into CASSLAGGQVPFF.

This clone has more than one count but fewer than ten. The chain combines TRBV4-1 with TRBJ1-1; possibly TRBD1 for D (6 bases). This CDR3 has 15 amino acids. Germline CDR1 reads MGHRA; CDR2 reads YSYEKL. V was trimmed by 3 bases and J by 2 bases, leaving 13 bases between them. The CDR3 spells CASSQGLQGNTEAFF. The CDR3 DNA is TGCGCCAGCAGCCAGGGCTTACAGGGAAACACTGAAGCTTTCTTT.

This clone appeared once. V is TRBV19 and J is TRBJ1-1; D might be TRBD1 (5 bases). V gave up 5 bases and J gave up 4 bases, with 11 bases separating them. The CDR3 is made up of 13 amino acids. Germline V gene data show CDR1 as LNHDA and CDR2 as SQIVND (reference sequence). CDR3 coding DNA: TGTGCCAGTAGTTTAATGGGGGGCACTGAAGCTTTCTTT. Translated: CASSLMGGTEAFF.

This clone was counted a few times. The chain recombines TRBV9 with TRBJ1-5, with 7 bases aligning to TRBD1. The CDR3 sequence is 18 residues long. V lost 1 base, J lost 6 bases, and 16 bases stayed unmatched. Germline CDR1 is SGDLS and CDR2 is YYNGEE. This chain's CDR3 is CASSVRTRDSGLGQPQHF. CDR3 DNA: TGTGCCAGCAGCGTAAGAACCCGGGACAGCGGCCTGGGTCAGCCCCAGCATTTT.

The chain joins TRBV10-3 to TRBJ1-1; D gene unclear. The germline V gene has CDR1 ENHRY and CDR2 SYGVKD. CDR3 length equals 13 residues. V was trimmed by 2 bases and J by 3 bases, leaving 7 bases between them. CDR3 amino acids: CAISERRDTEAFF. DNA of the CDR3: TGTGCCATCAGTGAGAGGAGGGACACTGAAGCTTTCTTT.

The chain carries TRBV19 and TRBJ1-2, with 8 bases fitting TRBD1. The CDR3 is 15 amino acids. Trimming cost V 5 bases and J 4 bases; bases outside gene matches: 9. CDR1 is LNHDA, CDR2 SQIVND, per germline (reference sequence). The CDR3 bases are TGTGCCAGTAGTCCAGGAGGCACAGGGGGCTATGGCTACACCTTC. Protein sequence: CASSPGGTGGYGYTF.

This chain connects TRBV28 to TRBJ1-5, with 8 bases that match TRBD1. This CDR3 region has 16 residues. V lost 3 bases and J lost 2; bases outside the gene matches: 6. Germline CDR1 reads MDHEN; CDR2 reads SYDVKM. The CDR3 DNA sequence: TGTGCCAGCAGTTTCTCGTCAGGGGGCGGCAATCAGCCCCAGCATTTT. This codes for CASSFSSGGGNQPQHF.